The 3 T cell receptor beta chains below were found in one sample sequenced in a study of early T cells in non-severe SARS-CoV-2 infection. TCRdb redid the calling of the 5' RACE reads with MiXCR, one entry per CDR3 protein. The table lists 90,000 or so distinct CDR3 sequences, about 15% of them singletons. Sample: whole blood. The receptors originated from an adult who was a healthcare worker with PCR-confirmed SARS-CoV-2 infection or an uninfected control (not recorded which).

The CDR3 DNA is TGTGCCAGCAGCTTAATGGGCGATGAGCAGTTCTTC. Translated: CASSLMGDEQFF. The chain has TRBV7-3 and TRBJ2-1; D is unclear. The length of the CDR3 is 12 residues. Looked up from germline, CDR1 is SGHTA and CDR2 is FQGTGA. Trimming cost V 1 base and J 8 bases, with 6 bases left between them.

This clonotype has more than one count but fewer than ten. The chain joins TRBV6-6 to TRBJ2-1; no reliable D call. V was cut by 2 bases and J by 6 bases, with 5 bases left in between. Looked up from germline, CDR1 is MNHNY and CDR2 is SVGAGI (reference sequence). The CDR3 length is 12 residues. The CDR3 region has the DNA TGTGCCAGCAGTTACGCGATCAATGAGCAGTTCTTC. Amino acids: CASSYAINEQFF.

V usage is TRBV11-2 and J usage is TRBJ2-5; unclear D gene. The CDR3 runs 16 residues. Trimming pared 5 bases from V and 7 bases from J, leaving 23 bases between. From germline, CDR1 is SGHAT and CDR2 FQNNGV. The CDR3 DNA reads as TGTGCCAGCAGCCCTAACCCTTACAGTGGGGATGGGACCCAGTACTTC. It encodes CASSPNPYSGDGTQYF.